The 20 T cell receptor beta chains below were found in one sample sequenced in a study of T-cell reconstitution after alpha-beta-depleted transplantation in children. Unique molecular identifiers were built into the TCRbeta library. A single record per CDR3 protein comes from TCRdb applying MiXCR to the PCR reads. The sample includes over 400,000 distinct CDR3 sequences, approximately 12% of them seen just once. Sequencing used PBMCs from the stem cell graft donor, obtained from the stem cell graft. Receptor source: a human donor who donated a stem cell graft to a child with combined immunodeficiency.

This clonotype was counted a few times. The chain uses TRBV14 and TRBJ1-5; D gene unclear. Germline V CDR1 and CDR2: SGHDN, FVKESK. This CDR3 is built from 13 residues. Trimming pared 3 bases from V and 9 bases from J, leaving 12 bases between. The CDR3 DNA is TGTGCCAGCAGCCACACACACAAGGGGCCCCAGCATTTT. It is translated as CASSHTHKGPQHF.

This clonotype has a count of ten or more. V and J are TRBV5-1 and TRBJ1-1; D is ambiguous. The germline CDR1 and CDR2 sequences are SGHRS and YFSETQ. This CDR3 comprises 13 residues. V lost 5 bases to trimming and J lost 2 bases, with 10 bases between them. The CDR3 spells CASSRGPNTEAFF. Here the CDR3 DNA reads TGCGCCAGCAGTCGAGGGCCAAACACTGAAGCTTTCTTT.

The V and J genes are TRBV12-3 or TRBV12-4 and TRBJ1-3; no reliable D call. The length of the CDR3 is 14 residues. V lost 4 bases and J lost 4, with 11 bases in between. The CDR3: CASSWAGMGNTIYF. The CDR3 DNA reads as TGTGCCAGCAGTTGGGCGGGGATGGGAAACACCATATATTTT.

This clonotype was found a few times. The rearrangement uses TRBV12-3 or TRBV12-4 and TRBJ2-7; 8 nucleotides match TRBD2. Germline trimming cut 7 bases from V and 3 bases from J; bases unmatched to any gene: 8. The CDR3 is 14 residues long. The CDR3 DNA reads TGTGCCAGCACCCGAGCGGGAGAGGGCTACGAGCAGTACTTC. This encodes CASTRAGEGYEQYF.

This chain's CDR3 is CASSSATRPAPGYTF. The CDR3 coding sequence is TGTGCCAGCAGCTCCGCTACCAGGCCGGCTCCCGGCTACACCTTC. J is TRBJ1-2 and V is TRBV11-2; D gene ambiguous. V was shortened by 4 bases and J by 8 bases, with 20 bases between the two germline ends. CDR1 and CDR2 from the germline V gene are SGHAT and FQNNGV. The CDR3 length is 15 residues.

Ten or more counts support this clonotype. The J gene is TRBJ2-2, the V gene TRBV12-5; the D is unclear. V gave up 5 bases and J gave up 7 bases, with 5 bases separating them. This CDR3 is 11 amino acids long. CDR1 and CDR2 (germline): LGHNT, FRNRAP. Written as DNA, the CDR3 is TGTGCTAGTGGTCCGTACGGGGAGCTGTTTTTT. Protein: CASGPYGELFF.

This clonotype showed up many times. This chain uses TRBV29-1 with TRBJ2-1, with D unclear. There are 15 residues in the CDR3. V lost 0 bases, J lost 6 bases, and 15 bases lay in between. Germline CDR1 SQVTM, CDR2 ANQGSEA. The CDR3 DNA reads TGCAGCGTTGAAGATACCCTGGGCAGCTCCAATGAGCAGTTCTTC. Translated: CSVEDTLGSSNEQFF.

This clonotype was found many times. The genes are TRBV5-1 and TRBJ1-1, with 8 bases aligning to TRBD1. Germline loops: CDR1 SGHRS, CDR2 YFSETQ. CDR3 size: 16 residues. With V trimmed by 2 bases and J by 0 bases, 6 bases remained unmatched. Written as DNA, the CDR3 is TGCGCCAGCAGCTTCACAGGGGGACCTATGAACACTGAAGCTTTCTTT. Translation: CASSFTGGPMNTEAFF.

This clonotype was detected many times. The J gene is TRBJ2-5, the V gene TRBV4-2; 7 bases map to TRBD2. The CDR3 is 18 residues long. J gave up 3 bases and V 1 base, and 14 bases lay outside the gene matches. From germline, CDR1 is LGHNA and CDR2 YNFKEQ. The CDR3 coding sequence is TGTGCCAGCAGCCAAGGGGAGGGACTTGGTGGGATTGAAGAGACCCAGTACTTC. It translates to CASSQGEGLGGIEETQYF.

This clonotype was seen more than once but under ten times. This chain links TRBV6-2 or TRBV6-3 with TRBJ1-5; no clear D. Germline V gene lookup returns CDR1 MNHEY and CDR2 SVGEGT. The V gene lost 6 bases and the J gene lost 0 bases, with 12 bases spanning the gap. This CDR3 spans 15 amino acids. The CDR3 DNA is TGTGCCAGCAGCCTACCTCGAGGTAGCAATCAGCCCCAGCATTTT. Amino acid sequence: CASSLPRGSNQPQHF.

This clonotype was seen a few times. V and J are TRBV16 and TRBJ2-5; D gene uncertain. V lost 2 bases, J lost 2 bases, and 15 bases lay in between. Per germline, CDR1 KGHSY and CDR2 FQNENV. The CDR3 is made up of 16 amino acids. The CDR3 region is CASSQMTGDLQETQYF. CDR3 DNA sequence: TGTGCCAGCAGCCAAATGACTGGCGACCTTCAAGAGACCCAGTACTTC.

This clonotype turned up a few times. The V call is TRBV11-3, the J call TRBJ2-2, with no clear D. The V end lost 5 bases, the J end lost 3 bases, and 13 bases lay between the germline ends. The germline V gene has CDR1 SGHNT and CDR2 YENEEA. The CDR3 is made up of 15 amino acids. The DNA for the CDR3 is TGTGCCAGCAGCCCTTTGGACGGCTACACCGGGGAGCTGTTTTTT. Translating it yields CASSPLDGYTGELFF.

This clonotype was seen a handful of times. The J gene is TRBJ2-3, the V gene TRBV20-1; TRBD2 matches 11 bases. The germline CDR1 and CDR2 sequences are DFQATT and SNEGSKA (reference sequence). V lost 5 bases and J lost 2; bases outside the gene matches: 6. This CDR3 region has 15 residues. CDR3 sequence reads: CSAAGTSGPTDTQYF. The CDR3 nucleotides read TGCAGTGCTGCCGGGACTAGCGGTCCCACAGATACGCAGTATTTT.

The rearrangement links TRBV4-2 to TRBJ2-5, with D possibly TRBD1 on 5 matching bases. Germline CDR1 LGHNA, CDR2 YNFKEQ. The CDR3 covers 16 residues. Trimming took 2 bases from V and 9 from J, leaving 22 bases between them. The CDR3 here is CASSQWGGADLVAQYF. The CDR3 bases are TGTGCCAGCAGCCAATGGGGTGGGGCGGACCTCGTGGCCCAGTACTTC.

Here the CDR3 DNA reads TGCAGCGTTGGGGGCGCCGGCAATCAGCCCCAGCATTTT. Translating gives CSVGGAGNQPQHF. The V gene is TRBV29-1, the J gene TRBJ1-5; a weak D match, TRBD1 (5 bases). Germline V gene data show CDR1 as SQVTM and CDR2 as ANQGSEA. The CDR3 contains 13 residues. V was trimmed by 4 bases and J by 2 bases, leaving 9 bases between them.

The chain joins TRBV10-3 to TRBJ2-1, with unresolved D. CDR1 and CDR2 from the germline V gene are ENHRY and SYGVKD. CDR3 size: 15 residues. V was cut by 2 bases and J by 0 bases, with 8 bases left in between. CDR3: CAISEVESSYNEQFF. CDR3 sequence (DNA): TGTGCCATCAGTGAGGTAGAGAGCTCCTACAATGAGCAGTTCTTC.

The V call is TRBV12-3 or TRBV12-4, the J call TRBJ1-1, with D tentatively TRBD1 (5 bases). The length of the CDR3 is 13 residues. V lost 3 bases, J lost 8 bases, and 13 bases lay in between. The CDR3 is CASSLGKAGEAFF. The CDR3 bases are TGTGCCAGCAGTTTGGGAAAGGCAGGGGAAGCTTTCTTT.

This clonotype was seen a handful of times. The V and J genes are TRBV7-8 and TRBJ2-3; no reliable D call. The V end lost 4 bases, the J end lost 3 bases, and 5 bases lay between the germline ends. Germline V gene data show CDR1 as SGHVS and CDR2 as FQNEAQ. This CDR3 is 12 amino acids long. The CDR3 DNA is TGTGCCAGCAGCTACCGAACAGATACGCAGTATTTT. This encodes CASSYRTDTQYF.

In this sample, this clonotype turned up many times. The genes are TRBV25-1 and TRBJ2-1, with D uncertain. Germline CDR1 reads MGHDK; CDR2 reads SYGVNS. CDR3 length: 14 amino acids. V was shortened by 2 bases and J by 8 bases, with 13 bases between the two germline ends. CDR3 residues: CASSEGDIGHEQFF. The CDR3 DNA is TGTGCCAGCAGTGAAGGAGACATAGGGCATGAGCAGTTCTTC.

The V and J genes are TRBV11-2 and TRBJ2-7; 8 nucleotides align to TRBD2. The CDR3 covers 17 residues. CDR1 is SGHAT and CDR2 is FQNNGV in the germline V gene. V lost 0 bases to trimming and J lost 0 bases; unmatched junction nucleotides: 7. Written as DNA, the CDR3 is TGTGCCAGCAGCTTAGATGCGGGGGGACATGCCTCCTACGAGCAGTACTTC. Translating gives CASSLDAGGHASYEQYF.